This T cell receptor (beta chain) is from a study of breast tumors, draining lymph nodes, adjacent tissues. TCRdb itself ran the multiplex PCR reads through MiXCR, one entry per CDR3 protein. Among over 150,000 distinct CDR3 sequences, roughly 29% were seen once, and the ten largest hold 4.3%. Breast cancer patients provided tissue from their axillary draining lymph nodes. The study's findings and limits: Tumors had less TCR diversity than lymph nodes, more than nontumor tissue. Luminal-like breast cancer showed significantly higher tumor–nontumor repertoire similarity than basal-like. The data were judged consistent with most tumor T cells coming from lymph node and expanding in tumor. Tumor T cell lymph node origin was a supported hypothesis, not proven.

In its sample, this clonotype was seen many times. The antigen is not known. This CDR3 spans 12 amino acids. Germline CDR1 and CDR2: DFQATT and SNEGSKA (reference sequence). Trimming took 3 bases from V and 1 from J, leaving 6 bases between them. The receptor was isolated from a female donor with breast cancer. Some clones in this sample may be carry-over from other donors' samples. This chain uses TRBV20-1 with TRBJ2-5, with D unresolved. Sequencing was carried out using axillary lymph node tissue. DNA of the CDR3: TGCAGTGCTAGGTGGAGCCAAGAGACCCAGTACTTC. It specifies CSARWSQETQYF.